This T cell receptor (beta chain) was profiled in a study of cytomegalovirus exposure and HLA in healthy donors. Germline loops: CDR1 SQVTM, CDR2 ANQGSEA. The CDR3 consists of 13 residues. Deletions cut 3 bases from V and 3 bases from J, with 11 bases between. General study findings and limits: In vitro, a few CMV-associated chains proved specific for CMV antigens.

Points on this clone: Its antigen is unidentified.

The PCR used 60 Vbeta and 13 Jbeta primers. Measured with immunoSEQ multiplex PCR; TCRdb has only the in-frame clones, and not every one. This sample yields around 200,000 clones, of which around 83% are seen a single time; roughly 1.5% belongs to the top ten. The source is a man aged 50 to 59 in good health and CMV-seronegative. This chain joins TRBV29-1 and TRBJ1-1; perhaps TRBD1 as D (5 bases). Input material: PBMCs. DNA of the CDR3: TGCAGCGTTGAGGCACAGGAGTACACTGAAGCTTTCTTT. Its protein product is CSVEAQEYTEAFF.